Listed below are T cell receptor beta chains from one sample, sequenced in a study of beta chain features in type 1 diabetes. Here immunoSEQ multiplex PCR was the method, and the copy in TCRdb shows in-frame clones only, minus some. The data show fewer than 25,000 clones, with 69% seen just once and around 4% held by the top ten. The specimen sequenced was Tregs from blood. The receptors stem from a man between 18 and 35 years old with type 1 diabetes. The CDR3 runs from the conserved cysteine through the conserved F or W. A D gene is named only where the DNA matches it firmly. Expanded clones are given a class, and other clones once, few, many or no size at all.

abundance,j_gene,d_gene,v_gene,CDR3nt,CDR3aa
-,TRBJ2-1,TRBD2,TRBV5-1,TGCGCCAGCAGACTAATAGCCCTAGCGGGGAATGAGCAGTTCTTC,CASRLIALAGNEQFF
medium-sized,TRBJ2-2,TRBD2,TRBV5-1,TGCGCCAGCAGCCCCGGACTAGTCGGGGCCGGGGAGCTGTTTTTT,CASSPGLVGAGELFF
-,TRBJ2-5,-,TRBV29-1,TGCAGCGTAAATAGAGGGTTTCCGACCCAGTACTTC,CSVNRGFPTQYF
few,TRBJ2-5,-,TRBV7-2,TGTGCCAGCAGCCCGGGGGGCGCGGTTTCGAAAGGGACCCAGTACTTC,CASSPGGAVSKGTQYF
-,TRBJ1-4,-,TRBV10-3,TGTGCCATCAGCGAGACAGATCTGAATGAAAAACTGTTTTTT,CAISETDLNEKLFF
-,TRBJ2-3,TRBD2,TRBV7-2,TGTGCCAGCGGCATCTGGACTAGCGGGGGGACAGATACGCAGTATTTT,CASGIWTSGGTDTQYF
few,TRBJ2-7,-,TRBV7-2,TGTGCCAGCAGCTTTCTGGGGAGGGAGCAGTACTTC,CASSFLGREQYF
few,TRBJ2-7,-,TRBV28,TGTGCCAGCAGACAAACTAGAGCCTACGAGCAGTACTTC,CASRQTRAYEQYF
few,TRBJ2-5,TRBD1,TRBV5-4,TGTGCCAGCAGCTTCAGACAGGGTGGTCCGGAGACCCAGTACTTC,CASSFRQGGPETQYF
-,TRBJ2-7,-,TRBV7-9,TGTGCCAGCAGCCACTCCGACAGATCCTACGAGCAGTACTTC,CASSHSDRSYEQYF
once,TRBJ2-1,TRBD1,TRBV29-1,TGCAGCGCTGTGGGACAGGGGATAAGTGAGCAGTTCTTC,CSAVGQGISEQFF
few,TRBJ1-5,TRBD1,TRBV18,TGTGCCAGCTCACCCACGGGACAGGGGAATCAGCCCCAGCATTTT,CASSPTGQGNQPQHF
-,TRBJ2-2,TRBD2,TRBV7-2,TGTGCCAGCAGACCGTCGCGGGGGTACACCGGGGAGCTGTTTTTT,CASRPSRGYTGELFF
-,TRBJ2-2,TRBD2,TRBV5-4,TGTGCCAGCAGTCCTCGGGCGGGAGGGCCGGGCACCGGGGAGCTGTTTTTT,CASSPRAGGPGTGELFF
-,TRBJ2-1,TRBD2,TRBV7-2,TGTGCCAGCAGCACCCGACTAGCGGGAGCCTACAATGAGCAGTTCTTC,CASSTRLAGAYNEQFF
-,TRBJ2-7,-,TRBV29-1,TGCAGCGTCACCGGGGAAACCAGCTCCTACGAGCAGTACTTC,CSVTGETSSYEQYF
-,TRBJ1-1,-,TRBV19,TGTGCCAGTGACGACAGGAACACTGAAGCTTTCTTT,CASDDRNTEAFF
few,TRBJ2-1,-,TRBV7-9,TGTGCCAGCAGCTTCGCAGGGTACAATGAGCAGTTCTTC,CASSFAGYNEQFF
-,TRBJ1-4,-,TRBV7-2,TGTGCCAGCAGCCCGAACAGGGCCACTAATGAAAAACTGTTTTTT,CASSPNRATNEKLFF
-,TRBJ1-2,-,TRBV10-3,TGTGCCACCGGGGACACGCTGAACTATGGCTACACCTTC,CATGDTLNYGYTF
-,TRBJ2-5,-,TRBV5-1,TGCGCCAGCAGCTTTTCCCTAGCAGGAGAGACCCAGTACTTC,CASSFSLAGETQYF
few,TRBJ2-7,-,TRBV28,TGTGCCAGCAGTTTACGGAGTGAGCAGTACTTC,CASSLRSEQYF
-,TRBJ2-7,-,TRBV6-6,TGTGCCAGCAGACCCTTGGGGAGCTCCTACGAGCAGTACTTC,CASRPLGSSYEQYF
few,TRBJ2-1,TRBD1,TRBV28,TGTGCCAGCGGAAAGACAGGGAAGCCCAATGAGCAGTTCTTC,CASGKTGKPNEQFF
-,TRBJ2-5,-,TRBV5-5,TGTGCCAGCAGCTTCGGAGAGACCCAGTACTTC,CASSFGETQYF
-,TRBJ1-5,TRBD1,TRBV7-9,TGTGCCAGCAGCTCGGACAGGGTTGTTCAGCCCCAGCATTTT,CASSSDRVVQPQHF
-,TRBJ2-3,-,TRBV6-1,TGTGCCAGCAGTGATTTGGGGGGGCGAAATAGAGATACGCAGTATTTT,CASSDLGGRNRDTQYF
-,TRBJ2-2,TRBD1,TRBV5-1,TGCGCCAGCAGCTTGTTCCCCAGGGACAGCCCTCCGAACACCGGGGAGCTGTTTTTT,CASSLFPRDSPPNTGELFF
-,TRBJ1-5,-,TRBV18,TGTGCCAGCTCACCAAGGGCCGGGGATAGCAATCAGCCCCAGCATTTT,CASSPRAGDSNQPQHF
-,TRBJ1-1,-,TRBV6-6,TGTGCCAGCCGCCTCGGGAGGGGCACTGAAGCTTTCTTT,CASRLGRGTEAFF
-,TRBJ2-7,-,TRBV6-1,TGTGCCAGCAGGTCCGCGGGCGGGAAACGTAGGAAGCAGTACTTC,CASRSAGGKRRKQYF
-,TRBJ2-7,-,TRBV7-6,TGTGCCAGCCAGGAGCGGGCGGGGTCCTACGAGCAGTACTTC,CASQERAGSYEQYF
-,TRBJ1-2,TRBD1,TRBV5-1,TGCGCCAGCAGCTTCGGGACAGCTGAGTTCAATGGCTACACCTTC,CASSFGTAEFNGYTF
-,TRBJ2-7,-,TRBV7-2,TGTGCCAGCAGCTTAAGGGTGCGGGACGAGCAGTACTTC,CASSLRVRDEQYF
-,TRBJ1-3,-,TRBV6-5,TGTGCCACCCGTACACACAACTCTGGAAACACCATATATTTT,CATRTHNSGNTIYF
-,TRBJ1-1,TRBD1,TRBV18,TGTGCCAGCTCAGGGGGACAGGGTGCGAACACTGAAGCTTTCTTT,CASSGGQGANTEAFF
-,TRBJ2-3,TRBD2,TRBV10-2,TGCGCCAGCAGTGAGGGACTAGCGGGAGGTGGAGATACGCAGTATTTT,CASSEGLAGGGDTQYF
-,TRBJ2-1,TRBD1,TRBV2,TGTGCCAGCAACGAACAGGGGGACAATGAGCAGTTCTTC,CASNEQGDNEQFF
-,TRBJ2-7,-,TRBV29-1,TGCAGCGTTCTCTCCAGGGACTCCTACGAGCAGTACTTC,CSVLSRDSYEQYF
-,TRBJ2-7,TRBD1,TRBV7-2,TGTGCCAGCGGACAGGGGACTATTGGTTACGAGCAGTACTTC,CASGQGTIGYEQYF
few,TRBJ1-4,-,TRBV18,TGTGCCAGCTCGTTCACAGGGTATGAAAAACTGTTTTTT,CASSFTGYEKLFF
-,TRBJ1-2,-,TRBV29-1,TGCAGCTTAGGGACTAGGGGCTACACCTTC,CSLGTRGYTF
-,TRBJ2-3,-,TRBV28,TGTGCCAGCAGTTGGGCGGGGAGCACAGATACGCAGTATTTT,CASSWAGSTDTQYF
few,TRBJ2-1,TRBD2,TRBV18,TGTGCCAGCTCGACTAGCGGAAGCCCGCAGCAGTTCTTC,CASSTSGSPQQFF
-,TRBJ1-1,TRBD1,TRBV11-2,TGTGCCAGCAGCTTGAGACAGGGGTTGAACACTGAAGCTTTCTTT,CASSLRQGLNTEAFF
-,TRBJ1-2,-,TRBV19,TGTGCCAGTAGACCTTCCCAGGGTGATGGCTACACCTTC,CASRPSQGDGYTF
-,TRBJ1-4,TRBD1,TRBV5-1,TGCGCCAGCAGCTTAGGACAGGGCTTGGAAAAACTGTTTTTT,CASSLGQGLEKLFF
-,TRBJ2-1,-,TRBV4-1,TGCGCCAGCAGCCGACTGGCGGGGTACAATGAGCAGTTCTTC,CASSRLAGYNEQFF
few,TRBJ1-5,-,TRBV28,TGTGCCAGCAGTCCCGTAGACACCGTTCATCGGCCCCAGCATTTT,CASSPVDTVHRPQHF
few,TRBJ1-5,-,TRBV18,TGTGCCAGCTCACCGACGGGTTTTTTAAATCAGCCCCAGCATTTT,CASSPTGFLNQPQHF
-,TRBJ2-7,-,TRBV23-1,TGCGCCAGCAGTCGGAACTTCACTACTTGCTACGAGCAGTACTTC,CASSRNFTTCYEQYF
-,TRBJ2-7,TRBD1,TRBV11-2,TGTGCCAGCAGCTTAGATTGGGCAGGGGGCTACGAGCAGTACTTC,CASSLDWAGGYEQYF
once,TRBJ2-3,-,TRBV5-1,TGCGCCAGCAGCAGAGCCCTAGCGACCGGTGAAGATACGCAGTATTTT,CASSRALATGEDTQYF
-,TRBJ2-5,-,TRBV7-6,TGTGCCAGCAGCGTTCAGGGGTCCTCGGAGACCCAGTACTTC,CASSVQGSSETQYF
-,TRBJ2-3,-,TRBV30,TGTGCCTGGAGTAATTCCCGGGGTAACCCAGATACGCAGTATTTT,CAWSNSRGNPDTQYF
-,TRBJ2-1,-,TRBV5-1,TGCGCCAGCAGTGCCCATGAGGGGGAGATCTACAATGAGCAGTTCTTC,CASSAHEGEIYNEQFF
-,TRBJ1-2,-,TRBV28,TGTGCCAGCGCCTACAGGGACGGCTACACCTTC,CASAYRDGYTF
once,TRBJ2-7,-,TRBV11-2,TGTGCCAGCAGCCGGCAGGCCGAGCAGTACTTC,CASSRQAEQYF
-,TRBJ1-1,-,TRBV18,TGTGCCAGCTCATCTGCCTACGAAGCTTTCTTT,CASSSAYEAFF
few,TRBJ2-7,TRBD2,TRBV7-2,TGTGCCAGCAGCTTAGCGCCCGGTGTTAGCGGGAGGAACTACGAGCAGTACTTC,CASSLAPGVSGRNYEQYF